Listed here are 13 T cell receptor beta chains from one sample, sequenced in a study of T cells in Graves' hyperthyroidism and ophthalmopathy. Amplification of TCR beta CDR3 regions used RNA as the template. Researchers ran a first-round RT-PCR on the TCR CDR3 using the HTBI primer set. A single record per CDR3 protein comes from TCRdb applying MiXCR to the multiplex PCR reads. This repertoire shows 400,000 to 500,000 distinct CDR3 sequences, approximately 15% found once; its top ten account for around a sixth. Source material: blood. Receptors originate from a woman aged 18-29 years with Graves' hyperthyroidism.

This clonotype was counted ten times or more. The V gene is TRBV11-2, the J gene TRBJ1-5, with 10 bases lining up with TRBD1. CDR1 and CDR2 from the germline V gene are SGHAT and FQNNGV. Germline trimming cut 4 bases from V and 6 bases from J; bases unmatched to any gene: 9. This CDR3 has 16 amino acids. CDR3 in amino acids: CASSSSAGDRGQPQHF. The CDR3 nucleotides read TGTGCCAGCAGCTCTTCGGCTGGGGACAGGGGTCAGCCCCAGCATTTT.

V is TRBV7-9 and J is TRBJ2-7, with D possibly matching TRBD2 (6 bases). V gave up 5 bases and J gave up 8 bases, with 16 bases separating them. From germline, CDR1 is SEHNR and CDR2 FQNEAQ (reference sequence). The CDR3 totals 13 residues. The CDR3 loop is CASSPRRDLKQYF. Written as DNA, the CDR3 is TGTGCCAGCAGCCCGAGGAGGGATCTAAAGCAGTACTTC.

The V gene is TRBV9, the J gene TRBJ2-1; 8 bases match TRBD2. Looked up from germline, CDR1 is SGDLS and CDR2 is YYNGEE. V shed 3 bases, J shed 7 bases, and the junction held 18 bases outside the gene matches. The CDR3 is 18 residues long. The CDR3 loop reads CASSATSASSGRQNEQFF. DNA of the CDR3: TGTGCCAGCAGCGCGACCTCGGCCTCGAGCGGGAGACAGAATGAGCAGTTCTTC.

This clonotype occurred many times. J is TRBJ2-3 and V is TRBV18; D gene uncertain. The CDR3 runs 12 residues. Looked up from germline, CDR1 is KGHSH and CDR2 is LQKENI. The V end was cut by 10 bases, the J end by 4 bases, with 12 bases between. The CDR3 coding sequence is TGTGCCACCTCGACACCGCCAGATACGCAGTATTTT. Amino acid sequence: CATSTPPDTQYF. The whole variable domain, filled in from reference TRBV18 and TRBJ2-3, reads NAGVMQNPRHLVRRRGQEARLRCSPMKGHSHVYWYRQLPEEGLKFMVYLQKENIIDESGMPKERFSAEFPKEGPSILRIQQVVRGDSAAYFCATSTPPDTQYFGPGTRLTVL.

The V call is TRBV7-3, the J call TRBJ2-1; perhaps D is TRBD1 or TRBD2 (5 bases each). Trimming removed 5 bases at V and 5 bases at J, with 16 bases between. From germline, CDR1 is SGHTA and CDR2 FQGTGA. CDR3 length: 15 amino acids. CDR3 residues: CASSAMPGLNNEQFF. The CDR3 DNA follows: TGTGCCAGCAGCGCAATGCCGGGGCTCAACAATGAGCAGTTCTTC.

This clonotype was observed many times. J is TRBJ2-1 and V is TRBV10-2; D unclear. In germline, CDR1 is WSHSY, CDR2 SAAADI. Deletions cut 1 base from V and 3 bases from J, with 4 bases between. The CDR3 sequence is 13 residues long. The CDR3 bases are TGCGCCAGCAGTGAGTTTAGCTACAATGAGCAGTTCTTC. Protein product: CASSEFSYNEQFF.

This clonotype was observed at least ten times. J is TRBJ1-1 and V is TRBV30, with D possibly being TRBD1 (5 bases). The CDR3 consists of 13 residues. With 1 base removed from V and 7 bases from J, the gap between germline ends came to 13 bases. Germline assignment: CDR1 GTSNPN and CDR2 SVGIG (reference sequence). The CDR3 bases are TGTGCCTGGAGTGACGGCAGGGCCCATGAAGCTTTCTTT. Amino acid sequence: CAWSDGRAHEAFF. Full variable domain (outside the CDR3, taken from reference TRBV30 and TRBJ1-1): SQTIHQWPATLVQPVGSPLSLECTVEGTSNPNLYWYRQAAGRGLQLLFYSVGIGQISSEVPQNLSASRPQDRQFILSSKKLLLSDSGFYLCAWSDGRAHEAFFGQGTRLTVV.

This clonotype was seen repeatedly, ten times or more. The J gene is TRBJ1-2, the V gene TRBV19; 8 bases are shared with TRBD1. The CDR3 runs 14 residues. With V trimmed by 6 bases and J by 8 bases, 11 bases remained unmatched. From germline, CDR1 is LNHDA and CDR2 SQIVND (reference sequence). The CDR3 DNA follows: TGTGCCAGTAGCCTCGACAGGGGCCCTAGGGGCTACACCTTC. Protein product: CASSLDRGPRGYTF.

This chain uses TRBV16 with TRBJ1-1; the match to TRBD1 covers 8 bases. The junction had 7 bases not matched to a gene; V was cut back by 4 bases and J by 3 bases. Germline CDR1 reads KGHSY; CDR2 reads FQNENV. There are 15 residues in the CDR3. The CDR3 nucleotides are TGTGCCAGCAGCCCGCGACAGGGGTACGACACTGAAGCTTTCTTT. Translated: CASSPRQGYDTEAFF.

The CDR3 DNA reads as TGTGCCAGCAGTCCCAGCGGTACAAAGCGTTTCTTC. This gives the protein CASSPSGTKRFF. The chain is built from TRBV9 and TRBJ2-1, with D possibly TRBD2 on 5 matching bases. The CDR3 totals 12 residues. V shed 5 bases and J shed 16 bases, with 19 bases lying between them. Per germline, CDR1 SGDLS and CDR2 YYNGEE.

This clonotype occurred many times. V is TRBV10-3 and J is TRBJ1-1, with a tentative D call TRBD1 (5 bases). The CDR3 consists of 14 residues. V was shortened by 6 bases and J by 0 bases, with 11 bases between the two germline ends. Germline V gene lookup returns CDR1 ENHRY and CDR2 SYGVKD. The DNA of the CDR3 is TGTGCCATCAGCCCCGGGACGGTGAACACTGAAGCTTTCTTT. Its translation is CAISPGTVNTEAFF.

This clonotype was recorded many times. CDR3 loop: CSLYTDTQYF. The DNA for the CDR3 is TGCAGCCTCTACACAGATACGCAGTATTTT. The chain carries TRBV29-1 and TRBJ2-3; D remains unclear. Germline V gives CDR1 SQVTM, CDR2 ANQGSEA. V was cut by 8 bases and J by 2 bases, with 5 bases left in between. The CDR3 length is 10 residues.

This clonotype was recorded a few times. The chain carries TRBV2 and TRBJ1-6; D remains unclear. Germline CDR1 and CDR2: SNHLY and FYNNEI. The CDR3 extends over 15 amino acids. Trimming removed 6 bases at V and 8 bases at J, with 17 bases between. The CDR3 loop is CASSPRRSWDSPLHF. The CDR3 region has the DNA TGTGCCAGCAGCCCCAGACGCAGCTGGGATTCACCCCTCCACTTT.